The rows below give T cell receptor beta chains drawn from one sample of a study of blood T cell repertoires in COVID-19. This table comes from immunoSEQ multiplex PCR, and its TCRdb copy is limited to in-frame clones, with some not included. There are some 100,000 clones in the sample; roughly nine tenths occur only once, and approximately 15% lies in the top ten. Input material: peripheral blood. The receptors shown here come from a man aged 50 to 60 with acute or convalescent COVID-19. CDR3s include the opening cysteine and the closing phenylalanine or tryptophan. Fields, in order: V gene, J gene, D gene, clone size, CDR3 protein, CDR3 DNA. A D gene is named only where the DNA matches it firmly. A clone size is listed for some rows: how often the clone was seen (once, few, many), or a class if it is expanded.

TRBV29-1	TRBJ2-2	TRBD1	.	CSVKTGGTGELFF	TGCAGCGTTAAGACAGGGGGCACCGGGGAGCTGTTTTTT
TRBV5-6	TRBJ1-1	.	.	CASSLYGYTEAFF	TGTGCCAGCAGCTTATACGGGTACACTGAAGCTTTCTTT
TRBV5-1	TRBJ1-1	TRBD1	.	CASSPGTGDTEAFF	TGCGCCAGCAGCCCGGGGACAGGGGACACTGAAGCTTTCTTT
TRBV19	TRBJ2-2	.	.	CASSTQANTGELFF	TGTGCCAGTAGCACTCAAGCGAACACCGGGGAGCTGTTTTTT
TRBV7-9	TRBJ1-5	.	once	CASSLLDQPQHF	TGTGCCAGCAGCTTACTTGATCAGCCCCAGCATTTT
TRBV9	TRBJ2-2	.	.	CASSVVSITGELFF	TGTGCCAGCAGCGTAGTATCTATCACCGGGGAGCTGTTTTTT
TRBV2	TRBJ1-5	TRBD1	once	CASSRDRGNQPQHF	TGTGCCAGCAGTCGGGACAGGGGTAATCAGCCCCAGCATTTT
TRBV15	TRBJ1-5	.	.	CATSEARGRGNQPQHF	TGTGCCACCAGCGAGGCCCGAGGGAGGGGCAATCAGCCCCAGCATTTT
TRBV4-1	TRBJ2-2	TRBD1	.	CASSQIQGSANTGELFF	TGCGCCAGCAGCCAGATACAGGGGTCGGCGAACACCGGGGAGCTGTTTTTT
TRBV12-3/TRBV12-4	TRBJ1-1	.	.	CASSRHRDTEAFF	TGTGCCAGCAGTCGACACAGAGACACTGAAGCTTTCTTT
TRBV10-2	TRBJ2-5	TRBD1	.	CASSRGQGETQYF	TGCGCCAGCAGCAGGGGGCAGGGAGAGACCCAGTACTTC
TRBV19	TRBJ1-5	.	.	CASSVLHVSNQPQHF	TGTGCCAGTAGTGTATTACACGTTAGCAATCAGCCCCAGCATTTT
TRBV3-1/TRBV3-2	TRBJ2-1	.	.	CASSSRQGGSYNEQFF	TGTGCCAGCAGCAGCCGACAGGGAGGCTCCTACAATGAGCAGTTCTTC
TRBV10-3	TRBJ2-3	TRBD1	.	CAISGTGITDTQYF	TGTGCCATCAGTGGGACAGGGATCACAGATACGCAGTATTTT
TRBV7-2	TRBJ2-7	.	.	CASSLRAPYEQYF	TGTGCCAGCAGCTTAAGAGCTCCCTACGAGCAGTACTTC
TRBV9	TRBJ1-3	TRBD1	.	CASSVGGTGVNTIYF	TGTGCCAGCAGCGTAGGAGGGACAGGGGTAAACACCATATATTTT
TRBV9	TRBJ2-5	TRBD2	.	CASSVAPGLAIETQYF	TGTGCCAGCAGCGTCGCACCGGGACTAGCGATAGAGACCCAGTACTTC